This record looks at one T cell receptor (beta chain) sequence and its context. Germline V gene data show CDR1 as MDHEN and CDR2 as SYDVKM. Unmatched junction bases numbered 4, after V lost 2 bases and J lost 11 bases. The CDR3 covers 13 residues. This sample was included in a study of technical replicates of blood from a handful of donors. Data came from immunoSEQ multiplex PCR; TCRdb stores just in-frame clones and leaves some out. The data contain tens of thousands of clones, 97% of them singletons. Source material: T cells isolated from PBMCs. The chain links TRBV28 to TRBJ2-1, with 9 bases identical to TRBD2. This TCR was sampled from a human donor in good health. In DNA form, the CDR3 reads TGTGCCAGCAGTTTACTGACTAGCGGCCAGCAGTTCTTC. Translated: CASSLLTSGQQFF.